This TCR beta chain derives from a study of Ad26.COV2.S vaccination and SARS-CoV-2 variants. Study-wide results and caveats: Researchers reported similar non-spike TCR breadth in vaccine and placebo recipients.

Treatment specified: some 20 received Ad26.COV2.S at low or high dose, single or two shots; several received placebo; per-sample allocation not given. Sample collection was performed on day 63 after the first vaccine or placebo injection. Vaccination employed an Ad26 vector expressing the Wuhan-strain SARS-CoV-2 spike. Sequencing used immunoSEQ multiplex PCR; TCRdb keeps in-frame clones, though not all of them. Of about 350,000 clones listed, approximately 90% were seen once; the top ten hold around 6.4%. The V and J ends lost 7 bases and 6 bases, in that order; junction bases with no gene match: 6. Per the germline V gene, CDR1 is MNHEY and CDR2 is SVGAGI. The CDR3 is 14 residues long. Comments on this clone: Antigen unknown.

The chain links TRBV6-5 to TRBJ1-4; 9 nucleotides match TRBD1. This material consisted of peripheral blood, taken in a trial of Ad26.COV2.S vaccine versus placebo. The clonotype comes from a person between 18 and 65 years old who received the Ad26.COV2.S COVID-19 vaccine or a placebo. The CDR3 is CASTKGQGYEKLFF. CDR3 in DNA: TGTGCCAGCACGAAGGGACAGGGCTATGAAAAACTGTTTTTT.